This entry describes one T cell receptor beta chain. The data are from a study of blood T cell repertoires in COVID-19. CDR1 is SGHRS, CDR2 YFSETQ, per germline. The CDR3 totals 12 residues. V was pared by 2 bases and J by 4 bases, with 7 bases between. Assay used: immunoSEQ multiplex PCR; TCRdb lists only in-frame clones, some missing. The table records over 200,000 clones, roughly 90% of them present only once. The rearrangement links TRBV5-1 to TRBJ2-7, with D unclear. The sequence derives from a woman aged 25 to 39 who had been exposed to COVID-19. Material: PBMCs or T cells enriched from blood (not recorded which). The CDR3 DNA reads TGCGCCAGCAGCTTATCAGCGTACGAGCAGTACTTC. Its protein is CASSLSAYEQYF.